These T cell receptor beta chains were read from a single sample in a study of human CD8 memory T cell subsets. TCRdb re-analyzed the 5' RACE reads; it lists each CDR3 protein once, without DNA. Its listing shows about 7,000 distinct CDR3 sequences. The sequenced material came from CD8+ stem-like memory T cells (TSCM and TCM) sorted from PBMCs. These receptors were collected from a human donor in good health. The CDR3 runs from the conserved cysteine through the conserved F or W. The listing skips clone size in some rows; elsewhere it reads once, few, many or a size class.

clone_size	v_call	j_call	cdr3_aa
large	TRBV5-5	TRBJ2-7	CASSLGQGRDEQYF
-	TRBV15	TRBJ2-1	CATSSRRGNEQFF
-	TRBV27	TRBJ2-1	CASSLLAGGAYNEQFF
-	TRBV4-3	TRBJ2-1	CASSLAVDHNEQFF
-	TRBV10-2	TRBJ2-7	CASSVGLAGNEQYF
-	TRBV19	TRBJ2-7	CASSIQQGPTYEQYF
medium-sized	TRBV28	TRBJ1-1	CASHNPRGLRSAFF
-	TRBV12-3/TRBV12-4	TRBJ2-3	CASSLDRDTQYF
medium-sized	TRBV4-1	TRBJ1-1	CASSQDVAGGLSTEAFF
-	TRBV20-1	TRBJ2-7	CSAAKREYEQYF
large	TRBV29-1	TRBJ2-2	CSVGGSSVGELFF
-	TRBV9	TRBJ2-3	CASSALGLAGGDTQYF
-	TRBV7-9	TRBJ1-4	CASSKLAPNEKLFF
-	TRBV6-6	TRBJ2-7	CASSQGGYEQYF
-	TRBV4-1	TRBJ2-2	CASSQVIGPGELFF
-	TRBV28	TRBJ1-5	CASSLYQFSNQPQHF
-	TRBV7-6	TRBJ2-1	CASSPDINNEQFF
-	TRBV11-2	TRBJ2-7	CASSPYRESGYEQYF
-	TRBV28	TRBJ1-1	CATIWGVRGDAFF
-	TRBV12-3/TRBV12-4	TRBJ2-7	CASRSDLGYEQYF
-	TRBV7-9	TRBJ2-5	CASSGFGGAYLETQYF
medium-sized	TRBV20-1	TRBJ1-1	CSAMGAPTNTEAFF
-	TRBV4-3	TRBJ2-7	CASSQDIGSGSYEQYF
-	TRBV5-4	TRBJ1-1	CASSPGGTEAFF
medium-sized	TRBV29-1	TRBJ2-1	CSVEPLRGEGIYNEQFF
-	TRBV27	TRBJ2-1	CAIGGTAYNEQFF
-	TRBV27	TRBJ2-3	CASSWDGRTDTQYF
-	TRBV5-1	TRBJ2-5	CASSYPRVSGNYQETQYF
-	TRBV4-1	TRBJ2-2	CASSQEGTANTGELFF
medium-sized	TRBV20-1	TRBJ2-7	CSAHDGYEQYF
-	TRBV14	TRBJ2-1	CASSPGALGQFF
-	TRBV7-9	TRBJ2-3	CASSARTSGRPDTQYF
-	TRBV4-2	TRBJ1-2	CASSQDRQGAAHGYTF
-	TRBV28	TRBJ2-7	CAAREIGYEQYF
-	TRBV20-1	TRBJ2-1	CSARARLAGGLNEQFF
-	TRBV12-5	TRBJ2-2	CASGLVHGDMLFF
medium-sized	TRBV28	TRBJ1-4	CASSPPRGKLFF
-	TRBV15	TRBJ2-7	CATSSFPGDSSSYEQYF
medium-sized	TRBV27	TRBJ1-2	CASSLDGSNYGYTF
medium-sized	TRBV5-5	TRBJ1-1	CASSFSEAEAFF
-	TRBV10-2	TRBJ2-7	CASSESVSYEQYF
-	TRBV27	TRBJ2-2	CASSLYSPNTGELFF
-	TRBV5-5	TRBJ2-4	CASSSRDTVAKNIQYF